Listed below are T cell receptor beta chains from one sample, sequenced in a study of blood T cell repertoires in COVID-19. Profiling relied on immunoSEQ multiplex PCR, and the TCRdb table lists in-frame clones only, not all of them. Among 140,000 to 150,000 clones listed, more than 75% were seen once. The material sequenced was peripheral blood. Every receptor here comes from a middle-aged man who had recovered from COVID-19. CDR3s include the opening cysteine and the closing phenylalanine or tryptophan. Each record gives: D gene, J gene, V gene, CDR3 DNA, CDR3 protein. A D gene is named only where the DNA matches it firmly.

TRBD1,TRBJ1-5,TRBV18,TGTGCCAGCTCAGCTCAGGGGGCAAGCAATCAGCCCCAGCATTTT,CASSAQGASNQPQHF
.,TRBJ1-1,TRBV5-1,TGCGCCAGCAGCGTGACGGGGGAGAACACTGAAGCTTTCTTT,CASSVTGENTEAFF
.,TRBJ1-5,TRBV4-1,TGCGCCAGCAGCCAAGGGTCCCAGAGCAATCAGCCCCAGCATTTT,CASSQGSQSNQPQHF
TRBD1,TRBJ2-7,TRBV5-1,TGCGCCAGCAGCTTGGGACAGGGGGCCTACGAGCAGTACTTC,CASSLGQGAYEQYF
.,TRBJ1-2,TRBV19,TGTGCCAGTAACGTACAGGGAGCCGTTTATGGCTACACCTTC,CASNVQGAVYGYTF
.,TRBJ2-2,TRBV5-4,TGTGCCAGCAGCTCCTACGTCGGGGAGCTGTTTTTT,CASSSYVGELFF
.,TRBJ1-2,TRBV5-4,TGTGCCAGCAGCTGGGACACTTTCCCGGGACACTTAAACTATGGCTACACCTTC,CASSWDTFPGHLNYGYTF
.,TRBJ1-2,TRBV12-3/TRBV12-4,TGTGCCAGCAGTTTTGACAGGAGCTATGGCTACACCTTC,CASSFDRSYGYTF
TRBD1,TRBJ2-7,TRBV4-1,TGCGCCAGCAGCCAAGATTCGGGACAGGGACCTTACGAGCAGTACTTC,CASSQDSGQGPYEQYF
.,TRBJ2-5,TRBV15,TGTGCCACCAGCAGAGGACTGACGGAGACCCAGTACTTC,CATSRGLTETQYF
.,TRBJ1-6,TRBV7-2,TGTGCCAGCAGCTTAGCTCGGACACAGCCGAATTCACCCCTCCACTTT,CASSLARTQPNSPLHF
.,TRBJ1-1,TRBV2,TGTGCCAGCAGTGAGGGACACTTCAACACTGAAGCTTTCTTT,CASSEGHFNTEAFF
.,TRBJ1-2,TRBV10-1,TGCGCCAGCAGTGAGTCCGGACGGGAAGGCTACACCTTC,CASSESGREGYTF
TRBD1,TRBJ1-2,TRBV5-8,TGTGCCAGCAGCCCTCGGGGGACAGGGGGCAACTATGGCTACACCTTC,CASSPRGTGGNYGYTF
.,TRBJ2-2,TRBV24-1,TGTGCCACCAGTGATGGCCCCCAGGCCGGGGAGCTGTTTTTT,CATSDGPQAGELFF
.,TRBJ1-2,TRBV9,TGTGCCAGCAGCACTTCAGGGTTCGCCGGCTACACCTTC,CASSTSGFAGYTF
TRBD1,TRBJ2-3,TRBV4-1,TGCGCCAGCAGGCGACACGCAGGACAGGGAGCAGATACGCAGTATTTT,CASRRHAGQGADTQYF
.,TRBJ1-1,TRBV4-1,TGCGCCTCAAAAGGGACATCCGACACTGAAGCTTTCTTT,CASKGTSDTEAFF
.,TRBJ2-7,TRBV4-3,TGCGCCAGCAGCCAAGATCTCACCCAACAGGGCTACGAGCAGTACTTC,CASSQDLTQQGYEQYF
TRBD2,TRBJ2-4,TRBV3-1/TRBV3-2,TGTGCCAGCAGCATAGGGACTAGCGGGGGGCTAAACATTCAGTACTTC,CASSIGTSGGLNIQYF
.,TRBJ1-1,TRBV12-3/TRBV12-4,TGTGCCAGCAGTTTCGACACTGAAGCTTTCTTT,CASSFDTEAFF
TRBD1,TRBJ1-1,TRBV5-1,TGCGCCAGCAGCTTGGGACAGGGCGGTTTCACTGAAGCTTTCTTT,CASSLGQGGFTEAFF
TRBD1,TRBJ1-2,TRBV7-9,TGTGCCAGCAGCTTAGCGGGACAGGGGGCGCCGGGCTACACCTTC,CASSLAGQGAPGYTF
TRBD1,TRBJ1-5,TRBV18,TGTGCCAGCTCACCTAGTTCGGGACAGGGTCGTCAGCCCCAGCATTTT,CASSPSSGQGRQPQHF
.,TRBJ1-6,TRBV21-1,TGTGCCAGCACGGGGAGGAGACAGGGATATAATTCACCCCTCCACTTT,CASTGRRQGYNSPLHF
TRBD1,TRBJ1-2,TRBV6-5,TGTGCCAGCAGTTCAACAGGGGTTGGAAACTATGGCTACACCTTC,CASSSTGVGNYGYTF
.,TRBJ2-7,TRBV5-1,TGCGCCAGCAGCTTGTACAGGGCCGACCGGGACGAGCAGTACTTC,CASSLYRADRDEQYF
TRBD1,TRBJ1-2,TRBV6-6,TGTGCCAGCAGTCCCGGGACAGCGCCGGACTATGGCTACACCTTC,CASSPGTAPDYGYTF
TRBD2,TRBJ2-1,TRBV7-8,TGTGCCAGTACCCTAGAGCGGGGGGCGTACAATGTGCAGTTCTTC,CASTLERGAYNVQFF